This T cell receptor (beta chain) came from a study of identical twins. Broader study findings: Where beta out-of-frame sequences were concerned, excess twin sharing was weaker. Models predicted too little out-of-frame TCR alpha sharing in monozygotic twins.

TCRdb re-called the 5' RACE reads through MiXCR, storing one row per CDR3 protein. Here the sample spans roughly 1,500,000 distinct CDR3 sequences, more than 30% being singletons. This clonotype has only a few counts. Its antigen is undetermined. This CDR3 contains 16 residues. The V gene's germline CDR1 is SGHDT and CDR2 YYEEEE. Source material: cord blood. This chain joins TRBV5-6 and TRBJ2-5; D might be TRBD1 or TRBD2, each matching 6 bases. The J call may be mistaken, given a closer DNA end match to TRBJ2-7. This sequence was found in a newborn girl in good health. CDR3 DNA: TGTGCCAGCAGCTCGCCTGTCGGGGGCCTGCCCTACGAGCAGTACTTC. Translated, it gives CASSSPVGGLPYEQYF.